Presented here are 14 T cell receptor beta chains from one specimen sequenced in a study of blood T cell repertoires in COVID-19. Sequencing was performed with immunoSEQ multiplex PCR; in TCRdb, only in-frame clones are kept and a portion is missing. The sample holds tens of thousands of clones, roughly 90% seen once. Sequences were obtained from peripheral blood. These receptors were collected from a woman between 45 and 60 years old with active or convalescent COVID-19.

This clone occurred once. This sequence joins TRBV5-4 and TRBJ2-1; TRBD2 matches 11 bases. The junction had 1 base not matched to a gene; V was cut back by 0 bases and J by 5 bases. This CDR3 is 15 amino acids long. CDR1 and CDR2 (germline): SGHNT, YYREEE (reference sequence). This CDR3 is CASSLVAGGDNEQFF. DNA of the CDR3: TGTGCCAGCAGCTTGGTAGCGGGAGGGGACAATGAGCAGTTCTTC. The full variable domain, completed using reference TRBV5-4 and TRBJ2-1, is ETGVTQSPTHLIKTRGQQVTLRCSSQSGHNTVSWYQQALGQGPQFIFQYYREEENGRGNFPPRFSGLQFPNYSSELNVNALELDDSALYLCASSLVAGGDNEQFFGPGTRLTVL.

This rearrangement joins TRBV14 to TRBJ1-1; D call uncertain. Trimming stripped 4 bases from V and 3 bases from J, with 12 bases between. CDR1 and CDR2 from the germline V gene are SGHDN and FVKESK. This CDR3 has 14 amino acids. The CDR3 sequence is CASSPDLGYTEAFF. Written as DNA, the CDR3 is TGTGCCAGCAGCCCAGACCTGGGCTACACTGAAGCTTTCTTT.

The chain couples TRBV6-5 to TRBJ2-1, with 7 bases fitting TRBD1. Germline CDR1 reads MNHEY; CDR2 reads SVGAGI. CDR3 length: 14 amino acids. J lost 6 bases, V lost 6 bases, and 8 bases had no gene match. In DNA form, the CDR3 reads TGTGCCAGCAGCCGTACTCCAGGGGGCAATGAGCAGTTCTTC. Translation gives CASSRTPGGNEQFF.

The chain recombines TRBV27 with TRBJ2-1, with 7 bases lining up with TRBD2. J was trimmed by 0 bases and V by 3 bases; bases with no gene match: 2. Germline CDR1 is MNHEY and CDR2 is SMNVEV (reference sequence). This CDR3 is built from 15 residues. CDR3 amino acids: CASSFGGSSYNEQFF. In nucleotides, the CDR3 is TGTGCCAGCAGTTTCGGCGGGAGCTCCTACAATGAGCAGTTCTTC.

This clone appeared a single time. The chain is built from TRBV12-3 or TRBV12-4 and TRBJ2-7; 8 nucleotides align to TRBD2. Trimming took 8 bases from V and 6 from J; bases not matched to a gene: 9. The CDR3 consists of 13 residues. As DNA, the CDR3 is TGTGCCAGCCGTCGAGCGGGAGAGGTCGAGCAGTACTTC. It is translated as CASRRAGEVEQYF.

The rearrangement links TRBV28 to TRBJ1-2; the match to TRBD1 covers 10 bases. Germline assignment: CDR1 MDHEN and CDR2 SYDVKM. The trim removed 5 bases at V and 6 bases at J, leaving 12 bases unmatched. The CDR3 contains 16 residues. The CDR3 sequence: CASSTLDRGLWDGYTF. The DNA for the CDR3 is TGTGCCAGCAGTACCCTTGACAGGGGGCTATGGGATGGCTACACCTTC.

The CDR3, as DNA: TGTGCCAGCAGGTGGACTAGCGGGAGTTACGAGCAGTACTTC. Protein sequence: CASRWTSGSYEQYF. The J gene is TRBJ2-7, the V gene TRBV2; TRBD2 matches 13 bases. The trim removed 6 bases at V and 4 bases at J, leaving 3 bases unmatched. Germline V CDR1 and CDR2: SNHLY, FYNNEI. This CDR3 contains 14 residues.

Only one count was recorded for this clone. The rearrangement uses TRBV27 and TRBJ2-2, with 11 bases lining up with TRBD2. J gave up 5 bases and V 5 bases, and 13 bases lay outside the gene matches. This CDR3 contains 18 residues. Germline loops: CDR1 MNHEY, CDR2 SMNVEV (reference sequence). The CDR3 DNA reads TGTGCCAGCAGTACTACCCCAACTAGCGGGAGTGGGACCGGGGAGCTGTTTTTT. This translates into CASSTTPTSGSGTGELFF.

This chain's CDR3 is CASSPQGGRTAEAFF. In DNA form, the CDR3 reads TGTGCCAGCAGCCCCCAAGGGGGACGGACCGCAGAAGCTTTCTTT. V usage is TRBV7-8 and J usage is TRBJ1-1; TRBD1 might be the D (6 bases). The germline gives CDR1 SGHVS, CDR2 FQNEAQ. The CDR3 length is 15 residues. Trimming pared 5 bases from V and 8 bases from J, leaving 21 bases between.

This chain connects TRBV19 to TRBJ2-1; D ambiguous. V lost 1 base and J 0 bases, leaving 4 bases between the germline ends. Germline CDR1 LNHDA, CDR2 SQIVND (reference sequence). The CDR3 totals 14 residues. CDR3: CASSIADSYNEQFF. DNA of the CDR3: TGTGCCAGTAGTATAGCAGACTCCTACAATGAGCAGTTCTTC.

This clone was seen once. The genes are TRBV5-1 and TRBJ1-5, with 7 bases that match TRBD1. From germline, CDR1 is SGHRS and CDR2 YFSETQ. V gave up 4 bases and J gave up 4 bases; unmatched junction bases: 8. This CDR3 contains 15 residues. CDR3 sequence (DNA): TGCGCCAGCAGCCCGAGAGGGGGCTCAAATCAGCCCCAGCATTTT. Translated: CASSPRGGSNQPQHF.

V usage is TRBV29-1 and J usage is TRBJ2-1, with D maybe TRBD2 (5 bases). V lost 2 bases and J 10 bases, leaving 24 bases between the germline ends. This CDR3 is 16 amino acids long. CDR1 and CDR2 from the germline V gene are SQVTM and ANQGSEA. For the CDR3, the DNA is TGCAGCGTTGAACGACTACGGGTTATAGATACCAAGGAGCAGTTCTTC. As protein: CSVERLRVIDTKEQFF.

The genes are TRBV7-2 and TRBJ2-6, with 7 nucleotides matching TRBD1. Germline CDR1 SGHTA, CDR2 FQGNSA. This CDR3 is built from 16 residues. The V segment lost 1 base and the J segment 0 bases; nucleotides outside the gene matches: 0. As DNA, the CDR3 is TGTGCCAGCAGCTTAGACAGGGGCTCTGGGGCCAACGTCCTGACTTTC. Encoded protein: CASSLDRGSGANVLTF.

The chain has TRBV3-1 (or the pseudogene TRBV3-2) and TRBJ1-2, with 7 bases lining up with TRBD1. This CDR3 has 14 residues. Germline CDR1 reads LGHDT; CDR2 reads YNNKEL (reference sequence). The trim removed 3 bases at V and 5 bases at J, leaving 6 bases unmatched. The CDR3 region is CASSQAGTAYGYTF. Here the CDR3 DNA reads TGTGCCAGCAGCCAGGCAGGGACAGCGTATGGCTACACCTTC.